This T cell receptor (beta chain) comes out of a study of blood T cell repertoires in COVID-19. For the study at large: Some COVID-19 samples were acute and others convalescent; all came from the United States, Italy and Spain.

Study processing details: Amplified reference gene primers provided the basis for estimating nucleated cell counts. Using immunoSEQ multiplex PCR, the repertoire was profiled, and TCRdb retains in-frame clones only, with some absent. D and trimming were read from the DNA, whereas the V and J calls and clone size are those reported in that table. The repertoire holds under 400,000 clones, with roughly 90% as singletons. The CDR3 runs to 12 residues. V shed 8 bases, J shed 8 bases, and the junction held 6 bases outside the gene matches. Germline CDR1 reads KGHSH; CDR2 reads LQKENI. Shortly before study entry, within 2 weeks, exposed participants had met a COVID-19 case.

The origin of this receptor is a woman in her 30s who had been exposed to COVID-19. This chain links TRBV18 with TRBJ1-2; TRBD1 agrees at 9 bases. Sequencing was done on a sample of PBMCs or T cells enriched from blood (not recorded which). DNA for the CDR3: TGTGCCAGCCCCGACAGGGGGAGCGGCTACACCTTC. Its translation: CASPDRGSGYTF.